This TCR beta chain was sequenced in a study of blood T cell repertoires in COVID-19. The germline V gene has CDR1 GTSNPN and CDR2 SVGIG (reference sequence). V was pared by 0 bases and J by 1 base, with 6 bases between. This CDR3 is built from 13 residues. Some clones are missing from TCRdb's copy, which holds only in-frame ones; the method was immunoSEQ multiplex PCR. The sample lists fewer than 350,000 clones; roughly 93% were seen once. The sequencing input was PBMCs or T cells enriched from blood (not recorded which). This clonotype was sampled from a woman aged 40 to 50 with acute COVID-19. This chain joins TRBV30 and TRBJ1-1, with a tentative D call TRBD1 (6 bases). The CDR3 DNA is TGTGCCTGGAGTGTACAGGGGAACACTGAAGCTTTCTTT. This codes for CAWSVQGNTEAFF.